A single sample is the source of the 22 T cell receptor beta chains below, sequenced in a study of metastatic and nonmetastatic thyroid tumors. Patients underwent thyroid surgery, and none had received any treatment before it. Via MiXCR, TCRdb re-called the PCR reads. Here the sample spans about 32,000 clones, 7% to 9% being singletons. The source material was blood. Receptors originate from a female donor with papillary thyroid cancer or a benign thyroid nodule (not recorded which). Some clones in this sample may be carry-over from other donors' samples.

At least ten counts were recorded for this clone. The chain uses TRBV28 and TRBJ2-7, with 12 nucleotides matching TRBD2. V dropped 8 bases and J dropped 2; count of bases not matched to a gene: 7. The length of the CDR3 is 15 residues. The V gene's germline CDR1 is MDHEN and CDR2 SYDVKM. CDR3 DNA: TGTGCCAGCTCACGGGGACTAGCGGGCGCCTACGAGCAGTACTTC. Its translation is CASSRGLAGAYEQYF.

This clone was seen at least ten times. The gene calls are TRBV14 and TRBJ2-1; D is unclear. Germline V gene sequence: CDR1 SGHDN, CDR2 FVKESK. Trimming stripped 3 bases from V and 7 bases from J, with 7 bases between. CDR3 length equals 12 residues. CDR3 protein: CASSHSGNEQFF. CDR3 DNA sequence: TGTGCCAGCAGCCATAGTGGGAATGAGCAGTTCTTC.

This clone was observed many times. V gene TRBV19 combines with J gene TRBJ2-1; maybe TRBD1 (6 bases). Trimming took 10 bases from V and 7 from J, leaving 14 bases between them. CDR1 and CDR2 (germline): LNHDA, SQIVND (reference sequence). The CDR3 totals 12 residues. DNA of the CDR3: TGTGCCACAGGGGACACAGATAATGAGCAGTTCTTC. It yields the protein CATGDTDNEQFF.

In regard to this clone: One base away lies a much larger clone, so this may be a sequencing read error. The chain links TRBV20-1 to TRBJ2-5; D is perhaps TRBD2 (5 bases). Germline V gene lookup returns CDR1 DFQATT and CDR2 SNEGSKA (reference sequence). The CDR3 consists of 13 residues. V dropped 8 bases and J dropped 4 bases, with 17 bases sitting between them. DNA of the CDR3: TGCAGTACCCCCGGGGATCCGGGAGAGACCCAGTACTTC. Residues: CSTPGDPGETQYF.

This clone was detected many times. This sequence joins TRBV12-3 or TRBV12-4 and TRBJ2-7; 8 nucleotides match TRBD1. The CDR3 spans 13 residues. The ends lost 8 bases at V and 1 base at J; junction bases unmatched: 4. Written as DNA, the CDR3 is TGTGCCAGCCTCCGGGACAGGTCCTACGAGCAGTACTTC. Residues: CASLRDRSYEQYF.

The sample holds many counts of this clone. This chain connects TRBV6-1 to TRBJ2-5; tentative D call: TRBD2 (5 bases). The length of the CDR3 is 14 residues. V was shortened by 4 bases and J by 2 bases, with 11 bases between the two germline ends. From germline, CDR1 is MNHNS and CDR2 SASEGT. The CDR3 is CASSGGDPQETQYF. In nucleotides, the CDR3 is TGTGCCAGCAGTGGGGGAGATCCACAAGAGACCCAGTACTTC.

This clone was observed many times. The genes are TRBV4-1 and TRBJ2-1; D possibly uses TRBD1 or TRBD2 (5 bases each). The CDR3 is 15 residues long. The V end lost 1 base, the J end lost 6 bases, and 13 bases lay between the germline ends. CDR1 is MGHRA and CDR2 is YSYEKL in the germline V gene. CDR3 amino acids: CASSQVVRGRNEQFF. The CDR3 DNA follows: TGCGCCAGCAGCCAAGTGGTGAGGGGTCGCAATGAGCAGTTCTTC.

Many counts were recorded for this clone. V gene TRBV20-1 combines with J gene TRBJ2-6; 9 bases match TRBD1. The CDR3 loop spans 17 amino acids. With 4 bases clipped from V and 2 bases from J, the junction kept 9 bases outside the gene matches. In germline, CDR1 is DFQATT, CDR2 SNEGSKA (reference sequence). The CDR3 DNA reads TGCAGTGCTACATCCCCGGGACAGGGAACTGGGGCCAACGTCCTGACTTTC. Translating it yields CSATSPGQGTGANVLTF.

This clone turned up a few times. Being one base from a much bigger clone, this may be a read error. This chain uses TRBV19 with TRBJ2-3; D uncertain. Germline V gene data show CDR1 as LNHDA and CDR2 as SQIVND (reference sequence). The CDR3 loop spans 13 amino acids. The CDR3 nucleotides are TGTGCCAATAGTGTCGGGCTACGGGATACGCAGTATTTT. Amino acid sequence: CANSVGLRDTQYF.

This clone was observed at least ten times. V gene TRBV11-2 combines with J gene TRBJ2-3, with TRBD2 matching over 9 bases. Germline CDR1 is SGHAT and CDR2 is FQNNGV. The CDR3 has 16 residues. V lost 0 bases and J lost 3; bases outside the gene matches: 4. CDR3 sequence reads: CASSLERGGATDTQYF. The CDR3 DNA reads TGTGCCAGCAGCTTAGAGCGCGGGGGGGCTACAGATACGCAGTATTTT.

This clone was found many times. The chain recombines TRBV4-1 with TRBJ1-4; 8 bases map to TRBD1. The germline CDR1 and CDR2 sequences are MGHRA and YSYEKL. The V and J ends lost 3 bases and 7 bases, in that order; junction bases with no gene match: 10. The CDR3 contains 16 residues. The CDR3 DNA follows: TGCGCCAGCAGCCAGGAATGGACAGGGTTGGGTGAAAAACTGTTTTTT. Translation gives CASSQEWTGLGEKLFF.

This clone came up many times. The chain combines TRBV2 with TRBJ1-4; unclear D gene. In germline, CDR1 is SNHLY, CDR2 FYNNEI. The CDR3 extends over 14 amino acids. Between the trimmed V and J ends, which lost 4 bases and 3 bases, there was a span of 9 bases. CDR3 DNA: TGTGCCAGCAGTGTACGACAAGCTAATGAAAAACTGTTTTTT. It specifies CASSVRQANEKLFF.

This clone has only a few counts. Sequence at one end of the junction differs from germline and may be a read error. The V gene is TRBV11-3, the J gene TRBJ1-1; D not resolved. Germline V gene data show CDR1 as SGHNT and CDR2 as YENEEA. CDR3 length: 13 residues. In DNA, the CDR3 is TGTGCCAGCAGCTTAGGAGGTAACACTGAAGCTTCCTTT. Encoded protein: CASSLGGNTEASF.

This clone was detected ten times or more. The V and J genes are TRBV5-1 and TRBJ2-6; TRBD2 is a possible D gene (6 bases). V was shortened by 0 bases and J by 4 bases, with 17 bases between the two germline ends. The CDR3 loop spans 18 amino acids. In germline, CDR1 is SGHRS, CDR2 YFSETQ. CDR3 DNA: TGCGCCAGCAGCTTGGGGAGGGTACCAGGATCCGGGGCCAACGTCCTGACTTTC. It is translated as CASSLGRVPGSGANVLTF.

This clone was observed at least ten times. As DNA, the CDR3 is TGTGCCAGCAGGCTGGTGGGCTACGAGCAGTACTTC. Its protein product is CASRLVGYEQYF. The chain is built from TRBV2 and TRBJ2-7; D not resolved. CDR1 is SNHLY and CDR2 is FYNNEI in the germline V gene. V shed 6 bases and J shed 3 bases, with 9 bases lying between them. The CDR3 spans 12 residues.

The sample holds many counts of this clone. The CDR3 nucleotides read TGTGCCTGGAGTAGATCATATTCAGGGGCCACTGAAGCTTTCTTT. Encoded protein: CAWSRSYSGATEAFF. The rearrangement links TRBV30 to TRBJ1-1, with D maybe TRBD1 (6 bases). Germline V gene sequence: CDR1 GTSNPN, CDR2 SVGIG (reference sequence). There are 15 residues in the CDR3. V dropped 2 bases and J dropped 4 bases, with 17 bases sitting between them.

V is TRBV7-2 and J is TRBJ2-5; perhaps TRBD2 as D (5 bases). This CDR3 is 14 amino acids long. V dropped 5 bases and J dropped 2 bases, with 12 bases sitting between them. Germline V gene data show CDR1 as SGHTA and CDR2 as FQGNSA. The CDR3 DNA is TGTGCCAGCAGCCCCTTTGGGAGACAAGAGACCCAGTACTTC. It encodes CASSPFGRQETQYF.

Ten or more counts support this clone. The chain is built from TRBV20-1 and TRBJ2-7; a possible D gene is TRBD2 (5 bases). The CDR3 covers 13 residues. Germline V gene sequence: CDR1 DFQATT, CDR2 SNEGSKA (reference sequence). The germline V and J ends were trimmed by 3 bases and 0 bases, with 9 bases remaining between them. CDR3 DNA: TGCAGTGCTAGCGGGGAGAGCTCCTACGAGCAGTACTTC. Protein product: CSASGESSYEQYF.

A note on this clone: This may be a read error, as it is one base from a much larger clone. The gene calls are TRBV29-1 and TRBJ2-2, with a possible D match to TRBD1 (5 bases). The germline CDR1 and CDR2 sequences are SQVTM and ANQGSEA. The V and J ends lost 7 bases and 1 base respectively, with 7 bases between them. CDR3 length: 12 residues. CDR3 residues: CSGTKNTGELFF. As DNA, the CDR3 is TGCAGCGGGACAAAGAACACCGGGGAGCTGTTTTTT.

As for this clone: One end of the junction fails to match germline, which may point to a read error. The gene calls are TRBV20-1 and TRBJ2-7; D is ambiguous. CDR3 length equals 15 residues. CDR1 is DFQATT, CDR2 SNEGSKA, per germline (reference sequence). Here the CDR3 DNA reads TGCAGTGCTAGAGATGGTAGATCAAACTCCTACGATCAGTACTTC. It encodes CSARDGRSNSYDQYF.

This clone was found many times. The chain links TRBV2 to TRBJ2-3; perhaps D is TRBD1 or TRBD2 (5 bases each). Per the germline V gene, CDR1 is SNHLY and CDR2 is FYNNEI. V shed 4 bases and J shed 0 bases, with 14 bases lying between them. This CDR3 has 16 amino acids. The CDR3 protein is CASSAKGRLSTDTQYF. CDR3 sequence (DNA): TGTGCCAGCAGTGCGAAGGGACGGCTGAGCACAGATACGCAGTATTTT.

This clone was found many times. The V gene is TRBV28, the J gene TRBJ2-7, with D perhaps TRBD1 (6 bases). Trimming cost V 6 bases and J 3 bases, with 15 bases left between them. The CDR3 is 14 amino acids. Looked up from germline, CDR1 is MDHEN and CDR2 is SYDVKM. This CDR3 reads CASRRTVNFYEQYF. The CDR3 DNA sequence: TGTGCCAGCAGGCGGACAGTTAATTTCTACGAGCAGTACTTC.